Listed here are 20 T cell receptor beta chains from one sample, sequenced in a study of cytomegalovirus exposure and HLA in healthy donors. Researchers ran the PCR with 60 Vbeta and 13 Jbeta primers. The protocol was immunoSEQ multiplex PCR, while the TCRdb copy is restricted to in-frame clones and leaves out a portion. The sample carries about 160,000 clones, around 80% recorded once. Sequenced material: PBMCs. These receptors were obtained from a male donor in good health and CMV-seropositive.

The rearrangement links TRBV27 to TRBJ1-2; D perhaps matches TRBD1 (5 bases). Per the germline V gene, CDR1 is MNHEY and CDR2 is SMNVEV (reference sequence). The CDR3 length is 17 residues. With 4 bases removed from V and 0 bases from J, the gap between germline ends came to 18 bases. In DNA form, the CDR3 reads TGTGCCAGCAGTTCTCTGCCCGGGAGGGGATCTAACTATGGCTACACCTTC. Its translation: CASSSLPGRGSNYGYTF.

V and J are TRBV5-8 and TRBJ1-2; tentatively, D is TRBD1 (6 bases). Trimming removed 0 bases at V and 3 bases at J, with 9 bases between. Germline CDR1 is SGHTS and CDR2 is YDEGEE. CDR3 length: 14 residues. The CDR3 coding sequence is TGTGCCAGCAGCTTGGGGACAGATTACTATGGCTACACCTTC. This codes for CASSLGTDYYGYTF.

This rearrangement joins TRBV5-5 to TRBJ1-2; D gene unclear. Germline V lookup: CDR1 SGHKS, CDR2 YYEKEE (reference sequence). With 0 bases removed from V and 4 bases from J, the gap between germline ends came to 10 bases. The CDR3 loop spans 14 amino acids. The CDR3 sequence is CASSLAGEFYGYTF. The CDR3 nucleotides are TGTGCCAGCAGCTTGGCCGGGGAATTCTATGGCTACACCTTC.

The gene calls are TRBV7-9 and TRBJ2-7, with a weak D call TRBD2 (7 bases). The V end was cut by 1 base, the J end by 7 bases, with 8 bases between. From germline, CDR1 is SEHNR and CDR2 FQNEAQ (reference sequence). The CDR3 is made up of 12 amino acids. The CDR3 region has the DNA TGTGCCAGCAGCTTAGAGGGGGGGGAGCAGTACTTC. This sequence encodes CASSLEGGEQYF.

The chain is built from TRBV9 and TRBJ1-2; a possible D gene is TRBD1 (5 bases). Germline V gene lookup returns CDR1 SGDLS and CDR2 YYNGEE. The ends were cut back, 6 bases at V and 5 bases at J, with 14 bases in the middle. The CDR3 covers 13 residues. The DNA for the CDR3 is TGTGCCAGCAAGGATCCCAGGGCGTATGGCTACACCTTC. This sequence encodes CASKDPRAYGYTF.

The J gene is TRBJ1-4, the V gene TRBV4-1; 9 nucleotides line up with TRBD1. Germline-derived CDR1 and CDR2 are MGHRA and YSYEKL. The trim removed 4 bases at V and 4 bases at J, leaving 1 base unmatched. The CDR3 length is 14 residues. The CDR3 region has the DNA TGCGCCAGCAGCCCGGGACAGGGTAATGAAAAACTGTTTTTT. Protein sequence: CASSPGQGNEKLFF.

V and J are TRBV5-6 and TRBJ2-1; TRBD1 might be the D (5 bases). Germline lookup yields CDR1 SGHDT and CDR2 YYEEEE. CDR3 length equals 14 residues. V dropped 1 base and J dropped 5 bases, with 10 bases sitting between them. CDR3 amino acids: CASSLLGPNNEQFF. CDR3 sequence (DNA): TGTGCCAGCAGCTTGTTGGGGCCAAACAATGAGCAGTTCTTC. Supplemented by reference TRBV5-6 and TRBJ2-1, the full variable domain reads DAGVTQSPTHLIKTRGQQVTLRCSPKSGHDTVSWYQQALGQGPQFIFQYYEEEERQRGNFPDRFSGHQFPNYSSELNVNALLLGDSALYLCASSLLGPNNEQFFGPGTRLTVL.

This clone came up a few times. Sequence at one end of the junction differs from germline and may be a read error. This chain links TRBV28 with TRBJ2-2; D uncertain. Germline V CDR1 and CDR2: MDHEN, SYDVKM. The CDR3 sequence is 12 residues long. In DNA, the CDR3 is TGTGCCAGCAGTTTAGACACTGGGGAGCTGTTTTTT. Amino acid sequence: CASSLDTGELFF.

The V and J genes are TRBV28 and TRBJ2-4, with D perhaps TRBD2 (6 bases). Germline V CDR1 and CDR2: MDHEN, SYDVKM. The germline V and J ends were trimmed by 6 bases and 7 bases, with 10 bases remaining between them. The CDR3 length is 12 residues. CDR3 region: CASREGLNIQYF. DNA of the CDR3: TGTGCCAGCAGGGAGGGCTTGAACATTCAGTACTTC.

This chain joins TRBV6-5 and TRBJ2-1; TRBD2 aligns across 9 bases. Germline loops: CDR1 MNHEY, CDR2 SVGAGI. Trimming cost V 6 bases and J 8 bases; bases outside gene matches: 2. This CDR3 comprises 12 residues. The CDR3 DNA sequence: TGTGCCAGCAGCTTAGCGGGAGATGAGCAGTTCTTC. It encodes CASSLAGDEQFF.

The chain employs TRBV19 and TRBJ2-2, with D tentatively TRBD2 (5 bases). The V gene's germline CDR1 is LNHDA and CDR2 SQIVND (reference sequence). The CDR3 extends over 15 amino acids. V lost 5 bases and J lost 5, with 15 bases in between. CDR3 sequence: CASSEGLGLTGELFF. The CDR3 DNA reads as TGTGCCAGTAGTGAGGGTCTGGGGTTGACCGGGGAGCTGTTTTTT.

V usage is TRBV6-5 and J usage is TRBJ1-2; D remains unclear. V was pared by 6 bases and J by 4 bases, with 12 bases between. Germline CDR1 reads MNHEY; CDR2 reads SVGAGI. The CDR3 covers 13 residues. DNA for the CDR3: TGTGCCAGCAGCGAGACGGGAGGCTATGGCTACACCTTC. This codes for CASSETGGYGYTF.

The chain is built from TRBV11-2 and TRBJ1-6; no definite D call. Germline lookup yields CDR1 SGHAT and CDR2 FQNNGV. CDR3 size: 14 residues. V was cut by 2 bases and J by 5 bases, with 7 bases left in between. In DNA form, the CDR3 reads TGTGCCAGCAGCTTAACGGGTCATAATTCACCCCTCCACTTT. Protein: CASSLTGHNSPLHF.

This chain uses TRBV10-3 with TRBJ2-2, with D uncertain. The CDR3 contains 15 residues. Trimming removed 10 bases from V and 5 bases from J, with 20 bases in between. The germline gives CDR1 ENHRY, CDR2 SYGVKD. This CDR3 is CATGPSWAGTGELFF. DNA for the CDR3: TGTGCCACCGGCCCATCCTGGGCAGGAACCGGGGAGCTGTTTTTT.

The CDR3 protein is CASSFYRGSNQPQHF. In DNA form, the CDR3 reads TGTGCCAGCAGTTTTTACAGGGGTAGCAATCAGCCCCAGCATTTT. The chain has TRBV27 and TRBJ1-5; 7 positions agree with TRBD1. Germline-derived CDR1 and CDR2 are MNHEY and SMNVEV (reference sequence). V was pared by 3 bases and J by 0 bases, with 2 bases of the junction left unmatched. The CDR3 runs 15 residues.

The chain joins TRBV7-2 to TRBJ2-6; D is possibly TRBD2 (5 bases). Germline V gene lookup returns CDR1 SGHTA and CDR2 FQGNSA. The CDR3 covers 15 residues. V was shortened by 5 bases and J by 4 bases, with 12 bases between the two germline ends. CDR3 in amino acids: CASSVEGSGANVLTF. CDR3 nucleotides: TGTGCCAGCAGCGTCGAGGGTTCCGGGGCCAACGTCCTGACTTTC.

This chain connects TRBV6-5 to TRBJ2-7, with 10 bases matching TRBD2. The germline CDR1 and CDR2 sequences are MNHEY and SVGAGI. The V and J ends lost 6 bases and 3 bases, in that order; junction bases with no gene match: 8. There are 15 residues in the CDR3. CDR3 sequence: CASSPSGGIFYEQYF. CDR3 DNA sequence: TGTGCCAGCAGCCCTAGCGGGGGAATTTTCTACGAGCAGTACTTC.

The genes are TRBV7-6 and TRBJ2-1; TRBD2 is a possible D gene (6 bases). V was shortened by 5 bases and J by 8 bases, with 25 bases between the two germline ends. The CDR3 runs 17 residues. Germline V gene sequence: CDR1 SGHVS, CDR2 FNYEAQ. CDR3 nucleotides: TGTGCCAGCAGCCCCCGCCCAGGCGGGGTAGCGGTCGATGAGCAGTTCTTC. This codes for CASSPRPGGVAVDEQFF.

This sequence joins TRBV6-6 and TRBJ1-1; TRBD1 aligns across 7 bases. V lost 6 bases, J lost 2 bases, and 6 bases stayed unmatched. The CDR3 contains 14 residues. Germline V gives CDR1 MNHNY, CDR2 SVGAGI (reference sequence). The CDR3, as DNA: TGTGCCAGCAGGAACAGGGGTTACAACACTGAAGCTTTCTTT. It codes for CASRNRGYNTEAFF.

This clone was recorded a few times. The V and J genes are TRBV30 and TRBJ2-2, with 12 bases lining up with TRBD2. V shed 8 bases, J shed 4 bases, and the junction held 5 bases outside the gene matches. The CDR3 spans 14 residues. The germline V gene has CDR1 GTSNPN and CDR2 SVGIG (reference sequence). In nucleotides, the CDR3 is TGTGCCCGCTCTAGCGGGGGGGCCACCGGGGAGCTGTTTTTT. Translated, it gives CARSSGGATGELFF.